A selection of T cell receptor beta chains follows, all from one sample in a study of circulating CD8 cells and anti-PD-1 response in melanoma. TCRdb ran MiXCR on the reads and lists one entry per CDR3 protein. The table records over 350 distinct CDR3 sequences, around 10% of them present only once. Here the sequenced sample was CD8+ T cells from PBMCs, taken at baseline or after one month of anti-PD-1 therapy (not recorded which). The receptors here all came from a human donor with melanoma. CDR3s include the opening cysteine and the closing phenylalanine or tryptophan. The D gene is left open where the match is weak. Clone size is not always given. Where it is, it says once, few, many or a class for expanded clones.

CDR3nt: TGCGCCAGCAGCCAAAACCTGGGGGGGGATGAGCAGTTCTTC; CDR3aa: CASSQNLGGDEQFF; j_gene: TRBJ2-1; abundance: .; len: 14; v_gene: TRBV4-3; d_gene: TRBD2
CDR3nt: TGTGCCAGCAGACCGATTTGGGATGGCCACGAGCAGTACTTC; CDR3aa: CASRPIWDGHEQYF; j_gene: TRBJ2-7; abundance: medium-sized; len: 14; v_gene: TRBV27; d_gene: .
CDR3nt: TGTGCCAGCAGTCGTCTCATTTCCGGGACGGAGGCTTACAATGAGCAGTTCTTC; CDR3aa: CASSRLISGTEAYNEQFF; j_gene: TRBJ2-1; abundance: large; len: 18; v_gene: TRBV5-6; d_gene: .
CDR3nt: TGTGCCAGTAGTATTACTCCGGGACAGGTTTCCTACGAGCAGTACTTC; CDR3aa: CASSITPGQVSYEQYF; j_gene: TRBJ2-7; abundance: large; len: 16; v_gene: TRBV19; d_gene: TRBD1
CDR3nt: TGTGCCAGCAGTTTCTGGGGACTAGCGGGAGTAGACAATGAGCAGTTCTTC; CDR3aa: CASSFWGLAGVDNEQFF; j_gene: TRBJ2-1; abundance: large; len: 17; v_gene: TRBV28; d_gene: TRBD2
CDR3nt: TGTGCCAGTAGTGCTAAGTTCGGACTAGCGGTCTACAATGGGCAGTTCTTC; CDR3aa: CASSAKFGLAVYNGQFF; j_gene: TRBJ2-1; abundance: medium-sized; len: 17; v_gene: TRBV19; d_gene: TRBD2
CDR3nt: TGTGCCAGCAGCTTATTAGGAGGGGGACCCTCCTCTGAGCAGTACTTC; CDR3aa: CASSLLGGGPSSEQYF; j_gene: TRBJ2-7; abundance: large; len: 16; v_gene: TRBV7-3; d_gene: .
CDR3nt: TGTGCCAGTCGAGGACAGACCCGAACCTACGAGCAGTACTTC; CDR3aa: CASRGQTRTYEQYF; j_gene: TRBJ2-7; abundance: large; len: 14; v_gene: TRBV28; d_gene: .
CDR3nt: TGTGCCAGCAGTTTTCGGGCAGTCCGGCTCACAGATACGCAGTATTTT; CDR3aa: CASSFRAVRLTDTQYF; j_gene: TRBJ2-3; abundance: large; len: 16; v_gene: TRBV27; d_gene: .
CDR3nt: TGTGCCAGCAGCTTAGGGGACAGGGAATGGCAAGAGACCCAGTACTTC; CDR3aa: CASSLGDREWQETQYF; j_gene: TRBJ2-5; abundance: few; len: 16; v_gene: TRBV13; d_gene: TRBD1
CDR3nt: TGTGCCAGTAGTGTTGGACTCAATGAGCAGTTCTTC; CDR3aa: CASSVGLNEQFF; j_gene: TRBJ2-1; abundance: large; len: 12; v_gene: TRBV19; d_gene: .
CDR3nt: TGTGCCAGCACCCCCAACCCCTACAATGAGCAGTTCTTC; CDR3aa: CASTPNPYNEQFF; j_gene: TRBJ2-1; abundance: .; len: 13; v_gene: TRBV6-6; d_gene: .
CDR3nt: TGTGCCAGCACTGAACGTGGGGGGCGCCGGACAGATACGCAGTATTTT; CDR3aa: CASTERGGRRTDTQYF; j_gene: TRBJ2-3; abundance: .; len: 16; v_gene: TRBV2; d_gene: .
CDR3nt: TGTGCCAGCAGTTTGGGTCCAGCCTCTTCCCTCCACTTT; CDR3aa: CASSLGPASSLHF; j_gene: TRBJ1-6; abundance: large; len: 13; v_gene: TRBV27; d_gene: .
CDR3nt: TGTGCCATCGATTCAGGGGCAGATACGCAGTATTTT; CDR3aa: CAIDSGADTQYF; j_gene: TRBJ2-3; abundance: medium-sized; len: 12; v_gene: TRBV5-4; d_gene: .
CDR3nt: TGTGCCAGCAGTTTATCAAGCTGGGGAACTTATGGCTACACCTTC; CDR3aa: CASSLSSWGTYGYTF; j_gene: TRBJ1-2; abundance: few; len: 15; v_gene: TRBV28; d_gene: .
CDR3nt: TGTGCCAGTAGTATAGTGCAGAACAATGAGCAGTTCTTC; CDR3aa: CASSIVQNNEQFF; j_gene: TRBJ2-1; abundance: .; len: 13; v_gene: TRBV19; d_gene: .
CDR3nt: TGTGCCAGCAGTTTTGGAAGTTATAATTCACCCCTCCACTTT; CDR3aa: CASSFGSYNSPLHF; j_gene: TRBJ1-6; abundance: large; len: 14; v_gene: TRBV27; d_gene: .
CDR3nt: TGCAGTGCCCAGGGTGCGGAAGAGACCCAGTACTTC; CDR3aa: CSAQGAEETQYF; j_gene: TRBJ2-5; abundance: large; len: 12; v_gene: TRBV20-1; d_gene: .
CDR3nt: TGTGCCAGCTCACCGGAGTATAGACGAAGGGGGCAGGTATATGGCTACACCTTC; CDR3aa: CASSPEYRRRGQVYGYTF; j_gene: TRBJ1-2; abundance: large; len: 18; v_gene: TRBV18; d_gene: TRBD1
CDR3nt: TGTGCCAGCAGCAGCCACACTGAAGCTTTCTTT; CDR3aa: CASSSHTEAFF; j_gene: TRBJ1-1; abundance: few; len: 11; v_gene: TRBV5-4; d_gene: .
CDR3nt: TGCGCCAGCAGCCTTGTAGGCCGGATTGTGACCAGGGAGCTGTTTTTT; CDR3aa: CASSLVGRIVTRELFF; j_gene: TRBJ2-2; abundance: .; len: 16; v_gene: TRBV5-1; d_gene: .
CDR3nt: TGCAGTGCTAGAGATTGGACTTCCACAGATACGCAGTATTTT; CDR3aa: CSARDWTSTDTQYF; j_gene: TRBJ2-3; abundance: .; len: 14; v_gene: TRBV20-1; d_gene: .
CDR3nt: TGTGCGTCCCGGGAGGCAGGGAACACAGATACGCAGTATTTT; CDR3aa: CASREAGNTDTQYF; j_gene: TRBJ2-3; abundance: large; len: 14; v_gene: TRBV19; d_gene: TRBD2
CDR3nt: TGTGCCAGCAGTTTTGGGCCAGGGGACTACTACGAGCAGTACTTC; CDR3aa: CASSFGPGDYYEQYF; j_gene: TRBJ2-7; abundance: large; len: 15; v_gene: TRBV28; d_gene: .
CDR3nt: TGTGCCAGCAGGTCAGGGCGGGAGCAGTACTTC; CDR3aa: CASRSGREQYF; j_gene: TRBJ2-7; abundance: large; len: 11; v_gene: TRBV7-2; d_gene: .
CDR3nt: TGTGCCAGCAGCCCGATCCGCCCGGGACAGGGGACAGAGACCCAGTACTTC; CDR3aa: CASSPIRPGQGTETQYF; j_gene: TRBJ2-5; abundance: medium-sized; len: 17; v_gene: TRBV11-2; d_gene: TRBD1
CDR3nt: TGTGCCAGCAGTTCCCGCTACAGGGGGCGAGGCACTGAAGCTTTCTTT; CDR3aa: CASSSRYRGRGTEAFF; j_gene: TRBJ1-1; abundance: .; len: 16; v_gene: TRBV28; d_gene: TRBD1
CDR3nt: TGTGCCAGCAGCTTATCAGCCGGAGCCTACGAGCAGTACTTC; CDR3aa: CASSLSAGAYEQYF; j_gene: TRBJ2-7; abundance: .; len: 14; v_gene: TRBV11-2; d_gene: .
CDR3nt: TGTGCCAGCAGCGTTGAAAATTCACCCCTCCACTTT; CDR3aa: CASSVENSPLHF; j_gene: TRBJ1-6; abundance: hyperexpanded; len: 12; v_gene: TRBV5-4; d_gene: .
CDR3nt: TGTGCCGGCAGTTTCCTAGGGCAGATGAATACCGGGGAGCTGTTTTTT; CDR3aa: CAGSFLGQMNTGELFF; j_gene: TRBJ2-2; abundance: .; len: 16; v_gene: TRBV28; d_gene: .
CDR3nt: TGTGCCAGCAGGAAAGGGACTAGCGGGAGAGGCGGCTCCTACGAGCAGTACTTC; CDR3aa: CASRKGTSGRGGSYEQYF; j_gene: TRBJ2-7; abundance: large; len: 18; v_gene: TRBV2; d_gene: TRBD2
CDR3nt: TGTGCCAGCAGTGCCGGGACTAGCGGTTACAATGAGCAGTTCTTC; CDR3aa: CASSAGTSGYNEQFF; j_gene: TRBJ2-1; abundance: large; len: 15; v_gene: TRBV28; d_gene: TRBD2
CDR3nt: TGTGCCAGCAGTGCGTCGGGGCCTAATGAGCAGTTCTTC; CDR3aa: CASSASGPNEQFF; j_gene: TRBJ2-1; abundance: medium-sized; len: 13; v_gene: TRBV2; d_gene: .
CDR3nt: TGTGCCAGCAGCTTAGCGGACAGGGGTTATAATTCACCCCTCCACTTT; CDR3aa: CASSLADRGYNSPLHF; j_gene: TRBJ1-6; abundance: medium-sized; len: 16; v_gene: TRBV7-2; d_gene: TRBD1
CDR3nt: TGTGCCAGCAGCTTAGATGGGGTTGGACTCCGGGGGGAGCAGTTCTTC; CDR3aa: CASSLDGVGLRGEQFF; j_gene: TRBJ2-1; abundance: large; len: 16; v_gene: TRBV7-9; d_gene: .
CDR3nt: TGCAGCGTTTTCGACAGGGGGCGTGAAGAGACCCAGTACTTC; CDR3aa: CSVFDRGREETQYF; j_gene: TRBJ2-5; abundance: medium-sized; len: 14; v_gene: TRBV29-1; d_gene: TRBD1
CDR3nt: TGTGCCAGCAGTTGGTCTTCACAGAGGGTCTACGAGCAGTACTTC; CDR3aa: CASSWSSQRVYEQYF; j_gene: TRBJ2-7; abundance: .; len: 15; v_gene: TRBV28; d_gene: .
CDR3nt: TGTGCCAGCAGTTTAGGGGGATACTCCTACAATGAGCAGTTCTTC; CDR3aa: CASSLGGYSYNEQFF; j_gene: TRBJ2-1; abundance: medium-sized; len: 15; v_gene: TRBV27; d_gene: .
CDR3nt: TGTGCCAGCAGTCCGGGGGACAGGGGGTACTACAATGAGCAGTTCTTC; CDR3aa: CASSPGDRGYYNEQFF; j_gene: TRBJ2-1; abundance: large; len: 16; v_gene: TRBV27; d_gene: TRBD1
CDR3nt: TGTGCCAGCAGTGACTCACTAGCGGAGAACAATGAGCAGTTCTTC; CDR3aa: CASSDSLAENNEQFF; j_gene: TRBJ2-1; abundance: hyperexpanded; len: 15; v_gene: TRBV2; d_gene: TRBD2
CDR3nt: TGTGCCAGCAGTCAGCCGGGACTAGCGGGAGGGCCGTCCACCGGGGAGCTGTTTTTT; CDR3aa: CASSQPGLAGGPSTGELFF; j_gene: TRBJ2-2; abundance: large; len: 19; v_gene: TRBV27; d_gene: TRBD2
CDR3nt: TGCAGTGCTGGGGGCCCCGGGACGAATCAGCCCCAGCATTTT; CDR3aa: CSAGGPGTNQPQHF; j_gene: TRBJ1-5; abundance: large; len: 14; v_gene: TRBV20-1; d_gene: .
CDR3nt: TGTGCCAGCAGTCCCGCAGGGGGGATGAGTCTGGAGACCCAGTACTTC; CDR3aa: CASSPAGGMSLETQYF; j_gene: TRBJ2-5; abundance: medium-sized; len: 16; v_gene: TRBV27; d_gene: .
CDR3nt: TGTGCCAGTAGTCCTGGGACTAGCTCTGGCAATGAGCAGTTCTTC; CDR3aa: CASSPGTSSGNEQFF; j_gene: TRBJ2-1; abundance: large; len: 15; v_gene: TRBV19; d_gene: TRBD2
CDR3nt: TGTGCCAGCCGGGGACTAGCGGACCTCAGGGATACGCAGTATTTT; CDR3aa: CASRGLADLRDTQYF; j_gene: TRBJ2-3; abundance: few; len: 15; v_gene: TRBV2; d_gene: TRBD2
CDR3nt: TGTGCCAGCAGCTCTGAAGCCGGACAGGGCTATGGCTACACCTTC; CDR3aa: CASSSEAGQGYGYTF; j_gene: TRBJ1-2; abundance: .; len: 15; v_gene: TRBV28; d_gene: TRBD1
CDR3nt: TGTGCCAGCAGCGGCTATCAAGAAGGGGGATTAAAACTCGCGAACACCGGGGAGCTGTTTTTT; CDR3aa: CASSGYQEGGLKLANTGELFF; j_gene: TRBJ2-2; abundance: large; len: 21; v_gene: TRBV11-2; d_gene: .
CDR3nt: TGCAGTCCCCGCGACGACGCATCCTACGAGCAGTACTTC; CDR3aa: CSPRDDASYEQYF; j_gene: TRBJ2-7; abundance: medium-sized; len: 13; v_gene: TRBV20-1; d_gene: .
CDR3nt: TGTGCCAGCAGTTTTCCGGCGGGGGTCAATGAGCAGTTCTTC; CDR3aa: CASSFPAGVNEQFF; j_gene: TRBJ2-1; abundance: medium-sized; len: 14; v_gene: TRBV28; d_gene: TRBD2
CDR3nt: TGTGCCAGTAGTGCTAAGTTCGGACTAGCGGTCTACAATGAGCAGTTCTTC; CDR3aa: CASSAKFGLAVYNEQFF; j_gene: TRBJ2-1; abundance: .; len: 17; v_gene: TRBV19; d_gene: TRBD2